The source of this TCR beta chain is a study of blood T cell repertoires in COVID-19. Assay: immunoSEQ multiplex PCR; the TCRdb copy retains only in-frame clones and omits some. The table lists a few hundred thousand clones, 88% of them singletons. CDR1 and CDR2 (germline): SGHNT, YENEEA. The length of the CDR3 is 15 residues. V shed 5 bases, J shed 7 bases, and the junction held 11 bases outside the gene matches. This TCR derives from a woman aged 40-49 years who had recovered from COVID-19. The sample comprised peripheral blood. The rearrangement joins TRBV11-3 to TRBJ2-1; 7 bases map to TRBD2. CDR3 bases: TGTGCCAGCAGCCGGATCACCGGACTAGGTAATGAGCAGTTCTTC. Translation: CASSRITGLGNEQFF. The full variable domain, completed using reference TRBV11-3 and TRBJ2-1, is EAGVVQSPRYKIIEKKQPVAFWCNPISGHNTLYWYLQNLGQGPELLIRYENEEAVDDSQLPKDRFSAERLKGVDSTLKIQPAELGDSAVYLCASSRITGLGNEQFFGPGTRLTVL.